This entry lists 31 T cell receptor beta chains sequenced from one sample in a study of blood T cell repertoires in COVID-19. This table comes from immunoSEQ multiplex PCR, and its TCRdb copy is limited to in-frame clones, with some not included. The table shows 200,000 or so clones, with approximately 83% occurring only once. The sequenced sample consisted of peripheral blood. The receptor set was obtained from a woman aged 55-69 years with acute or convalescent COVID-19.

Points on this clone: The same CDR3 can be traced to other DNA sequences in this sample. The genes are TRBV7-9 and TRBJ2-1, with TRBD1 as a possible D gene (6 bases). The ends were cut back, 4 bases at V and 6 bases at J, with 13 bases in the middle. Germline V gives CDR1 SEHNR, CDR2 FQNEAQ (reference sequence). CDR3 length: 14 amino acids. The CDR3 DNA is TGTGCCAGCAGCTCCGGACAGTTTTCCAATGAGCAGTTCTTC. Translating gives CASSSGQFSNEQFF.

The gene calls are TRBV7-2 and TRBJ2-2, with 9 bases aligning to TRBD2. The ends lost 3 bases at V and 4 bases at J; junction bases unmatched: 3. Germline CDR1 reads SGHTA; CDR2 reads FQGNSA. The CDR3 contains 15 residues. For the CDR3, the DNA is TGTGCCAGCAGCTTGACTAGCGGAGTCACCGGGGAGCTGTTTTTT. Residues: CASSLTSGVTGELFF.

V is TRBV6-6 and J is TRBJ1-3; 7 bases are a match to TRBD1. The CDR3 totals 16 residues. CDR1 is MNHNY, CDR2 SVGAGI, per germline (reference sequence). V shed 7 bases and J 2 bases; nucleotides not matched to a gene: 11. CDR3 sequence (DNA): TGTGCCAGCACCACCCGGGGGCAGGGGGCTGGAAACACCATATATTTT. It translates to CASTTRGQGAGNTIYF.

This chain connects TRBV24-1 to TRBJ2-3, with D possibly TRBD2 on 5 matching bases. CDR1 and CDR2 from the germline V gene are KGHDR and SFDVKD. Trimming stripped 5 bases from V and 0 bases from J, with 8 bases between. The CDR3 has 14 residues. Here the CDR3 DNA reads TGTGCCACCAGTGCCGGGGTAAGCACAGATACGCAGTATTTT. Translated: CATSAGVSTDTQYF.

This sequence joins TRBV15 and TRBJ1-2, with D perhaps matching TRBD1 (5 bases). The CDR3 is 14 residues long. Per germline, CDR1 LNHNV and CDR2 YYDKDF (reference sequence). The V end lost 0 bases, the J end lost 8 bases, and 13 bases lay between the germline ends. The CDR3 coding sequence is TGTGCCACCAGCAGAGAGGGGCTGATGGGGGGCTACACCTTC. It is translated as CATSREGLMGGYTF. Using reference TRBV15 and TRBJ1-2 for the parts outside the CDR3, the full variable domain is DAMVIQNPRYQVTQFGKPVTLSCSQTLNHNVMYWYQQKSSQAPKLLFHYYDKDFNNEADTPDNFQSRRPNTSFCFLDIRSPGLGDTAMYLCATSREGLMGGYTFGSGTRLTVV.

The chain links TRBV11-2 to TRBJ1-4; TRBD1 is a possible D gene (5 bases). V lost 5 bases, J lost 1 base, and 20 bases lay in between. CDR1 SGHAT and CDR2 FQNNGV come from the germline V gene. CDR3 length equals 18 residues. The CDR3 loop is CASSQRGGGEGTNEKLFF. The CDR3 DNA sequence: TGTGCCAGCAGCCAAAGAGGCGGGGGGGAAGGAACTAATGAAAAACTGTTTTTT.

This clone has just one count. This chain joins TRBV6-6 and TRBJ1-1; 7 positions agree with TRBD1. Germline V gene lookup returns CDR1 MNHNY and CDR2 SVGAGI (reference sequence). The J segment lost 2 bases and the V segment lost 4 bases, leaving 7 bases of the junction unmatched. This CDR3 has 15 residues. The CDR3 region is CASSSADRRNTEAFF. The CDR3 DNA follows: TGTGCCAGCAGTTCCGCGGACAGGCGAAACACTGAAGCTTTCTTT.

CDR3 bases: TGTGCCAGCTCCCCAGGCTTGGTAGCGGGGGCCGGCGGGACAGATACGCAGTATTTT. Encoded protein: CASSPGLVAGAGGTDTQYF. The J gene is TRBJ2-3, the V gene TRBV18; 9 bases fit TRBD2. Germline CDR1 KGHSH, CDR2 LQKENI. The CDR3 is made up of 19 amino acids. V was pared by 6 bases and J by 3 bases, with 19 bases of the junction left unmatched. The complete variable domain, with remaining parts taken from reference TRBV18 and TRBJ2-3, reads NAGVMQNPRHLVRRRGQEARLRCSPMKGHSHVYWYRQLPEEGLKFMVYLQKENIIDESGMPKERFSAEFPKEGPSILRIQQVVRGDSAAYFCASSPGLVAGAGGTDTQYFGPGTRLTVL.

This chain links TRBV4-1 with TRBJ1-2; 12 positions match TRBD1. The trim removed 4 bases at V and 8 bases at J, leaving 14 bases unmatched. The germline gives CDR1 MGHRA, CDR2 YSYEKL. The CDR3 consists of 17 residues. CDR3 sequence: CASSLRTPGQGAGGYTF. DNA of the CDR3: TGCGCCAGCAGCCTACGCACACCGGGACAGGGGGCCGGGGGCTACACCTTC.

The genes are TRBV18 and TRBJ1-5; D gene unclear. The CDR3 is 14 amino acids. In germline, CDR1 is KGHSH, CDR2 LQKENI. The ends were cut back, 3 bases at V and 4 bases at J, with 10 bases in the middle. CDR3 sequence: CASSPSQDNQPQHF. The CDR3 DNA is TGTGCCAGCTCACCCAGCCAGGATAATCAGCCCCAGCATTTT.

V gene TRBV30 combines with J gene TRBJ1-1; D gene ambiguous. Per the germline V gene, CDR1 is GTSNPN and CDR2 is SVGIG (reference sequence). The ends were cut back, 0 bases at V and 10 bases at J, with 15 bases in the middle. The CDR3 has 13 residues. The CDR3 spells CAWSVRQGSGAFF. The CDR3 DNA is TGTGCCTGGAGTGTACGTCAAGGTTCGGGAGCTTTCTTT.

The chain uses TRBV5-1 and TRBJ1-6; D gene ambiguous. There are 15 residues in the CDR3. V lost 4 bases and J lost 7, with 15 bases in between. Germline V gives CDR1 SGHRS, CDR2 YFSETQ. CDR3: CASSLAEVENSPLHF. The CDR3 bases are TGCGCCAGCAGCCTAGCCGAAGTGGAAAATTCACCCCTCCACTTT.

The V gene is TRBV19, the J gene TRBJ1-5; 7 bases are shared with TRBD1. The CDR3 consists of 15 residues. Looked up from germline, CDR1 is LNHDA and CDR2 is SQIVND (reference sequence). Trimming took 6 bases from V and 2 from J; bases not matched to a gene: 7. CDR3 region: CASRLRGLRNQPQHF. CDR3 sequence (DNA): TGTGCCAGTAGACTTAGGGGGCTTCGCAATCAGCCCCAGCATTTT.

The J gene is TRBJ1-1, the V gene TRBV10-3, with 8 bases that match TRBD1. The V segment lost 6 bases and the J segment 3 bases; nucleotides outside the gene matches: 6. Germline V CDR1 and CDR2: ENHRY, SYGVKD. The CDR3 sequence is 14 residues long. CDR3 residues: CAIRGDRLDTEAFF. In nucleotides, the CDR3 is TGTGCCATCAGAGGGGACAGGTTGGACACTGAAGCTTTCTTT.

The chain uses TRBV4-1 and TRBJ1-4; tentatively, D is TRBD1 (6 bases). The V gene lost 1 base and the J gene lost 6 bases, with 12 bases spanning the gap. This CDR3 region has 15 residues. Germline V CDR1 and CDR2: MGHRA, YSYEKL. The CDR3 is CASSQGGQYYEKLFF. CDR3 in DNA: TGCGCCAGCAGCCAAGGCGGACAGTACTATGAAAAACTGTTTTTT.

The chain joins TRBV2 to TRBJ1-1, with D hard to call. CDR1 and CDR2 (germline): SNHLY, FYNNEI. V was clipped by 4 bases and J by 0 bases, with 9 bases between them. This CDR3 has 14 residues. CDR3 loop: CASSGNSLNTEAFF. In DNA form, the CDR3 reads TGTGCCAGCAGTGGTAACAGCTTGAACACTGAAGCTTTCTTT. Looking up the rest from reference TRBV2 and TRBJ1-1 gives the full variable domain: EPEVTQTPSHQVTQMGQEVILRCVPISNHLYFYWYRQILGQKVEFLVSFYNNEISEKSEIFDDQFSVERPDGSNFTLKIRSTKLEDSAMYFCASSGNSLNTEAFFGQGTRLTVV.

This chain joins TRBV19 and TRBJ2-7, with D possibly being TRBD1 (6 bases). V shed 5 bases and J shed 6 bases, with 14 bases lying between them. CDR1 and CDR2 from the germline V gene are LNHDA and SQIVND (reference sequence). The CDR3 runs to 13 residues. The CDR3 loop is CASSLMQGIEQYF. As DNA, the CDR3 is TGTGCCAGTAGTCTAATGCAGGGGATCGAGCAGTACTTC.

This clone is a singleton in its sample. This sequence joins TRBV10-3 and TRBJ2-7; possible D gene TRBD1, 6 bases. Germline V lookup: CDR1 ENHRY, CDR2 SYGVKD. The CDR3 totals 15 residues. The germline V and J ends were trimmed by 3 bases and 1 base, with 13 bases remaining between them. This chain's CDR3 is CAISDTDRPSYEQYF. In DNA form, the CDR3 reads TGTGCCATCAGTGATACGGACAGACCTTCCTACGAGCAGTACTTC.

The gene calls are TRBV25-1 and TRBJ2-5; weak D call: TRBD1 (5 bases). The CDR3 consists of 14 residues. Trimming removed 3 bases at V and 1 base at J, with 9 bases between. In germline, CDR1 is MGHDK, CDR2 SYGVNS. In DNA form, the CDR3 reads TGTGCCAGCAGTGATGGACACATCCAAGAGACCCAGTACTTC. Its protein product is CASSDGHIQETQYF.

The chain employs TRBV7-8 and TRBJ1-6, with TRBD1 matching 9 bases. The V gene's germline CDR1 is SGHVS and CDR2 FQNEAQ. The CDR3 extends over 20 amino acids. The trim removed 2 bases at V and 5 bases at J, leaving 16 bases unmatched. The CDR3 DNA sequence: TGTGCCAGCAGCTTAAGGGCCAACACGATCGGGACAGGGAATAATTCACCCCTCCACTTT. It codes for CASSLRANTIGTGNNSPLHF.

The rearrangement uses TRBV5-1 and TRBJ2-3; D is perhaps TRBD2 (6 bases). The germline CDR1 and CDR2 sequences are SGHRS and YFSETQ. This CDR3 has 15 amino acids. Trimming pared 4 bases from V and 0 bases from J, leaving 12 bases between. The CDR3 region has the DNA TGCGCCAGCAGCCACGGGACTTCCAGCACAGATACGCAGTATTTT. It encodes CASSHGTSSTDTQYF.

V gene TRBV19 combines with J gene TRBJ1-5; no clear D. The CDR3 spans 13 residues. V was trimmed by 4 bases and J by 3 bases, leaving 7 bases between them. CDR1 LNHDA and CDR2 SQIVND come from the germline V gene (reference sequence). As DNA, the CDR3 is TGTGCCAGTAGTAACAGTTTCAATCAGCCCCAGCATTTT. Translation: CASSNSFNQPQHF.

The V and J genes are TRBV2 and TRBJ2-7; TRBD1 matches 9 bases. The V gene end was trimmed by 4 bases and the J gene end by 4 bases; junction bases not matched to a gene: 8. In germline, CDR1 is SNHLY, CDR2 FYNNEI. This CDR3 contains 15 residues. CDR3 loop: CASSVSSGTGYEQYF. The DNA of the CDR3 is TGTGCCAGCAGTGTAAGCTCCGGGACAGGGTACGAGCAGTACTTC.

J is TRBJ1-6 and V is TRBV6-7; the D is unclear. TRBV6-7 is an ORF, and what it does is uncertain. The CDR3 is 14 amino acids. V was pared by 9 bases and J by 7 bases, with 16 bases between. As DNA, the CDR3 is TGTGCCAGGAAGGATGCGCGGCTGAATTCACCCCTCCACTTT. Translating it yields CARKDARLNSPLHF.

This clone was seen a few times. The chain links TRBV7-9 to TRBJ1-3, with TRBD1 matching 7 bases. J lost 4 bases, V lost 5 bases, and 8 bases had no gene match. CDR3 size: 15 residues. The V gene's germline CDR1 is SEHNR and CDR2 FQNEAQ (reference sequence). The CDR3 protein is CASSPTDRAGNTIYF. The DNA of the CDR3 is TGTGCCAGCAGCCCTACCGACAGGGCAGGAAACACCATATATTTT.

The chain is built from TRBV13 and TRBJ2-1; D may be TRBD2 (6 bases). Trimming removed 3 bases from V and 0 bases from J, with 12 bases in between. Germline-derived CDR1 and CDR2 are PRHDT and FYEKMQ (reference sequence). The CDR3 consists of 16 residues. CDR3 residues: CASSFRGSSSYNEQFF. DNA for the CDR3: TGTGCCAGCAGCTTCCGGGGGTCTAGCTCCTACAATGAGCAGTTCTTC.

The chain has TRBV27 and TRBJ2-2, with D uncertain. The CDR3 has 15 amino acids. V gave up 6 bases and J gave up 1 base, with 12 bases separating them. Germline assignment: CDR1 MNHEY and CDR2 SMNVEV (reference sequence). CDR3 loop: CASSLDFWNTGELFF. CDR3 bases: TGTGCCAGCAGCCTAGACTTTTGGAACACCGGGGAGCTGTTTTTT.

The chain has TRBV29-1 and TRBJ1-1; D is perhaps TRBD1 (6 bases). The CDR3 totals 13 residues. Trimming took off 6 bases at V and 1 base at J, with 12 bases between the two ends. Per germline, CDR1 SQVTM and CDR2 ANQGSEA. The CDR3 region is CSVGNRANTEAFF. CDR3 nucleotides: TGCAGCGTAGGAAACAGGGCGAACACTGAAGCTTTCTTT.

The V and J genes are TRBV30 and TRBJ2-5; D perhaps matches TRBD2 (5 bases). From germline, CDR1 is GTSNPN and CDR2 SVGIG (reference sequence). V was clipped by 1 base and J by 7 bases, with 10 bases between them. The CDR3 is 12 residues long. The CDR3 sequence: CAWSAGIGTQYF. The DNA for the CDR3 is TGTGCCTGGAGTGCGGGGATTGGGACCCAGTACTTC.

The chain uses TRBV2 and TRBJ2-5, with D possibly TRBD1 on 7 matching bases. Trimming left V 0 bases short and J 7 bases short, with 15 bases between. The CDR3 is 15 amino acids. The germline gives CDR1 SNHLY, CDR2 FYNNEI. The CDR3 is CASSEADREEGTQYF. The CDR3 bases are TGTGCCAGCAGTGAAGCTGACAGGGAGGAGGGGACCCAGTACTTC.

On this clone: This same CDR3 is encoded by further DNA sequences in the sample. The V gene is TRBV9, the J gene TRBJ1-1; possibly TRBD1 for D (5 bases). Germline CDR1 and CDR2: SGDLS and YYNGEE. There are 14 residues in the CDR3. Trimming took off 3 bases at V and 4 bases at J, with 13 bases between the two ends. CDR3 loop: CASSARQGGTEAFF. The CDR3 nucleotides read TGTGCCAGCAGCGCCCGCCAGGGTGGCACTGAAGCTTTCTTT.